The present TCR beta chain was sequenced within a study of PD-L1 blockade in urothelial cancer. Study summary: Dosed intravenously at 1,200 mg every 3 weeks, atezolizumab was initiated by patients around 2014.

The V gene end was trimmed by 5 bases and the J gene end by 0 bases; junction bases not matched to a gene: 3. CDR1 and CDR2 (germline): MNHEY, SMNVEV (reference sequence). This CDR3 contains 14 residues. Per-patient samples, pretreatment and on-treatment, numbered 1 to 8. The assay was immunoSEQ multiplex PCR, and TCRdb's table has in-frame clones only and misses some. The repertoire holds about 51,000 clones, with around 88% as singletons. The table lists this clone with a count of one. The chain is built from TRBV27 and TRBJ1-2; TRBD1 matches 7 bases. The sample in question was PBMCs, obtained around atezolizumab (anti-PD-L1) treatment. This TCR derives from a man between 60 and 75 years old with urothelial cancer. CDR3 loop: CASSEQGANYGYTF. The CDR3 coding sequence is TGTGCCAGCAGTGAGCAGGGGGCTAACTATGGCTACACCTTC.